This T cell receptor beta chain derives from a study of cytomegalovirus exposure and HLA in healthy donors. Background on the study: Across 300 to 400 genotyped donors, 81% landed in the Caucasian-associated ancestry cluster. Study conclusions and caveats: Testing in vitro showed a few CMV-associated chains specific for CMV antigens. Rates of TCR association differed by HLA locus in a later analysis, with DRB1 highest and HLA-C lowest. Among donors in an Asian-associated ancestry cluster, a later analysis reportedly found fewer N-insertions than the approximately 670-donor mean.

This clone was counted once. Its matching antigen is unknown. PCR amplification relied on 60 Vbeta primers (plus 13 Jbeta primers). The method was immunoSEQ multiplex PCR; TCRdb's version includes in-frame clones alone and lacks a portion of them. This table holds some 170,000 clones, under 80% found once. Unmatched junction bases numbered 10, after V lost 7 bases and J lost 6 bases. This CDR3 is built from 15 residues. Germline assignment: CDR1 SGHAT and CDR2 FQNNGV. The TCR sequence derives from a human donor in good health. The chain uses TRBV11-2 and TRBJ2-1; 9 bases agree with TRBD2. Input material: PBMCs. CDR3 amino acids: CASKIGLAGVNEQFF. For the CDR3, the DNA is TGTGCCAGCAAGATCGGGTTAGCGGGGGTCAATGAGCAGTTCTTC. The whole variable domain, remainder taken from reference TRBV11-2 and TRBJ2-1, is EAGVAQSPRYKIIEKRQSVAFWCNPISGHATLYWYQQILGQGPKLLIQFQNNGVVDDSQLPKDRFSAERLKGVDSTLKIQPAKLEDSAVYLCASKIGLAGVNEQFFGPGTRLTVL.